The 31 T cell receptor beta chains below were found in one sample sequenced in a study of beta chain features in type 1 diabetes (dated by TCRdb to about 2018). The paper's findings and limits, for the study overall: In all four CD4+ subsets, TCRB CDR3 length was moderately but significantly shorter in type 1 diabetes patients.

The library relied on the immunoSEQ multiplex PCR assay. The entire isolated RNA was reverse transcribed using the High Capacity cDNA Reverse Transcription Kit, and thus expressed TCRB transcripts were sequenced. As stored in TCRdb, this immuneACCESS dataset retains in-frame rearrangements with V and J assigned. A fraction of the clones does not appear; measured against another copy, unresolved V genes explain less than half of the discrepancy, and the remainder lacks a known reason. This sample comprises about 230,000 clones, 16% of them detected only once. The biggest ten clones account for about 0.078% of the sample. These TCRs are of unknown antigen specificity. Sequencing used naive CD4+ T cells from blood. The sample's cell subset or site, from its label and the paper: true naive CD4+ T cells. The receptor source for this set is a man aged 25-45 years with type 1 diabetes.

The chain carries TRBV29-1 and TRBJ2-5; 7 bases align to TRBD1. The CDR3 sequence is 16 residues long. V was pared by 7 bases and J by 5 bases, with 19 bases of the junction left unmatched. From germline, CDR1 is SQVTM and CDR2 ANQGSEA. CDR3 sequence reads: CSGLLPYRGSGETQYF. Here the CDR3 DNA reads TGCAGCGGCCTCCTCCCCTACAGGGGATCCGGGGAGACCCAGTACTTC.

This clone appeared a few times. The chain combines TRBV23-1 with TRBJ2-7, with D perhaps assigned TRBD1 or TRBD2 (5 bases each). TRBV23-1 is treated as an ORF (open reading frame) with a function not yet certain. CDR3 length equals 15 residues. Trimming took off 0 bases at V and 1 base at J, with 10 bases between the two ends. The CDR3 loop reads CASSQSRGRSYEQYF. For the CDR3, the DNA is TGCGCCAGCAGTCAATCGAGGGGAAGGTCCTACGAGCAGTACTTC.

This clone was found a few times. The missing conserved phenylalanine or tryptophan at the end of this CDR3 makes a read error likely. The DNA is omitted, as the CDR3 cannot be located on it reliably, and the CDR3 follows TCRdb's listing. The chain employs TRBV3-1 (or the pseudogene TRBV3-2) and TRBJ1-4. Both ends counted, the CDR3 spans 8 residues. Germline V CDR1 and CDR2: LGHDT, YNNKEL (reference sequence). CDR3 sequence reads: CASSQVFI.

In regard to this clone: The junction does not match germline at one end; this may be a read error. The chain carries TRBV20-1 and TRBJ1-1, with a possible D match to TRBD1 (5 bases). Germline CDR1 and CDR2: DFQATT and SNEGSKA (reference sequence). The CDR3 runs 10 residues. Here the CDR3 DNA reads TGCAGTGCGGGAGACAGCGACTTACACTTT. As protein: CSAGDSDLHF.

This clone was counted only a few times. An end of the junction differs from the germline gene, which may be a read error. V and J are TRBV5-1 and TRBJ1-2, with TRBD1 matching over 7 bases. The CDR3 is 14 residues long. Germline-derived CDR1 and CDR2 are SGHRS and YFSETQ. The CDR3 sequence is CASSLEGASYGYTF. The CDR3 DNA reads as TGCGCCAGCAGTTTGGAGGGGGCGAGCTATGGCTACACCTTC.

A word on this clone: Other DNA sequences within the sample encode an identical CDR3. The V and J genes are TRBV25-1 and TRBJ2-5; D uncertain. V was clipped by 3 bases and J by 5 bases, with 4 bases between them. Germline CDR1 reads MGHDK; CDR2 reads SYGVNS. The CDR3 covers 11 residues. This CDR3 is CASSDRETQYF. DNA for the CDR3: TGTGCCAGCAGTGACAGGGAGACCCAGTACTTC.

This chain connects TRBV7-2 to TRBJ2-1; TRBD1 matches 7 bases. CDR1 and CDR2 from the germline V gene are SGHTA and FQGNSA. After removal of 3 bases from V and 4 bases from J, the junction contained 6 bases not matched to a gene. The CDR3 runs 15 residues. CDR3 nucleotide sequence: TGTGCCAGCAGCTTCACGGGACAGCTATACAATGAGCAGTTCTTC. Encoded protein: CASSFTGQLYNEQFF. Together with reference TRBV7-2 and TRBJ2-1, the CDR3 gives the full variable domain: GAGVSQSPSNKVTEKGKDVELRCDPISGHTALYWYRQSLGQGLEFLIYFQGNSAPDKSGLPSDRFSAERTGGSVSTLTIQRTQQEDSAVYLCASSFTGQLYNEQFFGPGTRLTVL.

The chain uses TRBV15 and TRBJ1-2; possible D gene TRBD1, 6 bases. V shed 0 bases and J shed 3 bases, with 11 bases lying between them. Germline lookup yields CDR1 LNHNV and CDR2 YYDKDF (reference sequence). The CDR3 loop spans 15 amino acids. CDR3 DNA: TGTGCCACCAGCAGAGATTCAGGGGAGGACTATGGCTACACCTTC. Protein product: CATSRDSGEDYGYTF.

The V and J genes are TRBV5-4 and TRBJ2-1; TRBD1 might be the D (6 bases). The CDR3 length is 15 residues. V gave up 4 bases and J gave up 0 bases, with 11 bases separating them. The germline gives CDR1 SGHNT, CDR2 YYREEE (reference sequence). The CDR3 loop reads CASSDTGYSYNEQFF. The CDR3 DNA reads as TGTGCCAGCAGCGACACAGGGTACTCCTACAATGAGCAGTTCTTC. Drawing the rest from reference TRBV5-4 and TRBJ2-1, the complete variable domain is ETGVTQSPTHLIKTRGQQVTLRCSSQSGHNTVSWYQQALGQGPQFIFQYYREEENGRGNFPPRFSGLQFPNYSSELNVNALELDDSALYLCASSDTGYSYNEQFFGPGTRLTVL.

This chain links TRBV9 with TRBJ1-2; 9 positions match TRBD1. The CDR3 totals 16 residues. CDR1 is SGDLS and CDR2 is YYNGEE in the germline V gene. V gave up 7 bases and J gave up 6 bases; unmatched junction bases: 16. This CDR3 is CASFVGPGQGVNGYTF. The CDR3 DNA follows: TGTGCCAGCTTTGTGGGACCGGGACAGGGTGTTAATGGCTACACCTTC.

The CDR3 nucleotides are TGCGCCAGCAGCCACAAACAGGGGTACAATGAGCAGTTCTTC. Protein: CASSHKQGYNEQFF. This chain uses TRBV4-3 with TRBJ2-1; 7 bases fit TRBD1. The CDR3 covers 14 residues. With 3 bases clipped from V and 4 bases from J, the junction kept 3 bases outside the gene matches. The V gene's germline CDR1 is LGHNA and CDR2 YSLEER.

This clone is a singleton in its sample. V gene TRBV2 combines with J gene TRBJ2-7; no firm D call. Germline loops: CDR1 SNHLY, CDR2 FYNNEI. V gave up 2 bases and J gave up 1 base, with 3 bases separating them. The CDR3 consists of 12 residues. CDR3 region: CASSEFSYEQYF. The CDR3 DNA reads TGTGCCAGCAGTGAATTTTCCTACGAGCAGTACTTC.

In this sample, this clone turned up a few times. V gene TRBV30 combines with J gene TRBJ1-2; possibly TRBD1 for D (6 bases). The CDR3 runs 13 residues. Trimming stripped 1 base from V and 7 bases from J, with 13 bases between. Per the germline V gene, CDR1 is GTSNPN and CDR2 is SVGIG (reference sequence). CDR3 sequence: CAWSGVQGAGYTF. DNA for the CDR3: TGTGCCTGGAGTGGAGTACAGGGAGCTGGCTACACCTTC.

The chain uses TRBV15 and TRBJ2-5, with no clear D. The V gene's germline CDR1 is LNHNV and CDR2 YYDKDF (reference sequence). V lost 3 bases to trimming and J lost 4 bases, with 6 bases between them. This CDR3 is 12 amino acids long. The CDR3 spells CATSRGPETQYF. The CDR3 DNA sequence: TGTGCCACCAGCAGGGGCCCAGAGACCCAGTACTTC.

A word on this clone: Germline and junction disagree at one end, which may indicate a read error. The chain employs TRBV20-1 and TRBJ2-1; D gene ambiguous. CDR3 length equals 9 residues. Germline CDR1 and CDR2: DFQATT and SNEGSKA (reference sequence). CDR3 sequence (DNA): TGCAGTGCTAGGGTGGACCATCTCTTC. Translated: CSARVDHLF.

The CDR3 region is CASSSRQQPNGYTF. The DNA for the CDR3 is TGTGCCAGTAGTTCAAGACAGCAGCCCAATGGCTACACCTTC. V usage is TRBV19 and J usage is TRBJ1-2; TRBD1 is a possible D gene (5 bases). Trimming left V 5 bases short and J 6 bases short, with 16 bases between. CDR3 length: 14 residues. The germline gives CDR1 LNHDA, CDR2 SQIVND (reference sequence).

The chain joins TRBV30 to TRBJ1-4; 9 nucleotides match TRBD1. Germline lookup yields CDR1 GTSNPN and CDR2 SVGIG (reference sequence). V shed 2 bases, J shed 5 bases, and the junction held 3 bases outside the gene matches. The length of the CDR3 is 14 residues. CDR3 in amino acids: CAWSHGQGNEKLFF. The CDR3 coding sequence is TGTGCCTGGAGTCACGGACAGGGGAATGAAAAACTGTTTTTT. Variable domain in full (rest from reference TRBV30 and TRBJ1-4): SQTIHQWPATLVQPVGSPLSLECTVEGTSNPNLYWYRQAAGRGLQLLFYSVGIGQISSEVPQNLSASRPQDRQFILSSKKLLLSDSGFYLCAWSHGQGNEKLFFGSGTQLSVL.

The chain combines TRBV7-2 with TRBJ1-2, with 9 bases that match TRBD1. This CDR3 is built from 15 residues. CDR1 and CDR2 from the germline V gene are SGHTA and FQGNSA. V lost 4 bases, J lost 6 bases, and 9 bases stayed unmatched. The CDR3 reads CASSWVTGGGDGYTF. In DNA form, the CDR3 reads TGTGCCAGCAGCTGGGTCACAGGGGGCGGAGATGGCTACACCTTC.

V and J are TRBV6-6 and TRBJ2-1, with D tentatively TRBD1 (6 bases). The CDR3 length is 14 residues. Germline V CDR1 and CDR2: MNHNY, SVGAGI (reference sequence). The V and J ends lost 0 bases and 8 bases respectively, with 11 bases between them. CDR3 sequence (DNA): TGTGCCAGCAGTTACTCCACAGGGTCTCATGAGCAGTTCTTC. This encodes CASSYSTGSHEQFF.

This clone was seen only a few times. This rearrangement joins TRBV30 to TRBJ2-3; D may be TRBD2 (6 bases). In germline, CDR1 is GTSNPN, CDR2 SVGIG (reference sequence). The germline V and J ends were trimmed by 1 base and 9 bases, with 17 bases remaining between them. The CDR3 has 14 residues. CDR3 coding DNA: TGTGCCTGGAGTGGGGGGACTTTGGTGGGCACGCAGTATTTT. It is translated as CAWSGGTLVGTQYF. Full variable domain (rest looked up from reference TRBV30 and TRBJ2-3): SQTIHQWPATLVQPVGSPLSLECTVEGTSNPNLYWYRQAAGRGLQLLFYSVGIGQISSEVPQNLSASRPQDRQFILSSKKLLLSDSGFYLCAWSGGTLVGTQYFGPGTRLTVL.

The J gene is TRBJ2-2, the V gene TRBV7-9; 7 nucleotides align to TRBD1. Trimming at V came to 4 bases and at J to 1 base, leaving 9 bases not matched to a gene. The CDR3 contains 17 residues. Per germline, CDR1 SEHNR and CDR2 FQNEAQ (reference sequence). The DNA for the CDR3 is TGTGCCAGCAGCTCCAGTCCCGGGACAGAGAACACCGGGGAGCTGTTTTTT. Translating gives CASSSSPGTENTGELFF.

This clone was counted only a few times. The V and J genes are TRBV9 and TRBJ2-7, with a possible D match to TRBD2 (6 bases). CDR3 length: 14 amino acids. Germline CDR1 reads SGDLS; CDR2 reads YYNGEE. V lost 0 bases and J 2 bases, leaving 9 bases between the germline ends. The CDR3 loop reads CASSVDWGAYEQYF. CDR3 in DNA: TGTGCCAGCAGCGTAGACTGGGGGGCCTACGAGCAGTACTTC. Complete variable domain (other parts from reference TRBV9 and TRBJ2-7): DSGVTQTPKHLITATGQRVTLRCSPRSGDLSVYWYQQSLDQGLQFLIQYYNGEERAKGNILERFSAQQFPDLHSELNLSSLELGDSALYFCASSVDWGAYEQYFGPGTRLTVT.

This clone was found a few times. The rearrangement uses TRBV29-1 and TRBJ1-2; D is ambiguous. V was trimmed by 5 bases and J by 5 bases, leaving 3 bases between them. There are 9 residues in the CDR3. CDR1 is SQVTM and CDR2 is ANQGSEA in the germline V gene. CDR3 protein: CSVRYGYTF. The CDR3 DNA sequence: TGCAGCGTTAGATATGGCTACACCTTC.

This clone showed up just a few times. The rearrangement links TRBV28 to TRBJ2-1; 9 nucleotides agree with TRBD2. Germline loops: CDR1 MDHEN, CDR2 SYDVKM. CDR3 size: 17 residues. With V trimmed by 8 bases and J by 5 bases, 16 bases remained unmatched. CDR3: CASRDLSGRASNNEQFF. The CDR3 nucleotides are TGTGCCAGCCGCGATCTTAGCGGGAGAGCCAGTAACAATGAGCAGTTCTTC.

This clone turned up a few times. V and J are TRBV28 and TRBJ2-1, with 9 bases that match TRBD1. The V segment lost 5 bases and the J segment 8 bases; nucleotides outside the gene matches: 7. The CDR3 contains 14 residues. Germline V gene lookup returns CDR1 MDHEN and CDR2 SYDVKM. CDR3 residues: CASSAPGQGYEQFF. CDR3 in DNA: TGTGCCAGCAGTGCTCCGGGACAGGGCTATGAGCAGTTCTTC.

As concerns this clone: This specimen includes other DNA sequences encoding the same CDR3. The chain links TRBV18 to TRBJ2-5; D is unclear. The V and J ends lost 6 bases and 1 base respectively, with 3 bases between them. Germline V gives CDR1 KGHSH, CDR2 LQKENI. The CDR3 extends over 11 amino acids. The CDR3: CASSPQETQYF. DNA of the CDR3: TGTGCCAGCTCTCCCCAAGAGACCCAGTACTTC.

This clone has a handful of counts. This chain joins TRBV7-9 and TRBJ2-7; D is ambiguous. The V gene's germline CDR1 is SEHNR and CDR2 FQNEAQ (reference sequence). The V end was cut by 4 bases, the J end by 12 bases, with 13 bases between. The CDR3 extends over 11 amino acids. CDR3 nucleotides: TGTGCCAGCAGCTCCGATAGCCAGACGTACTTC. It specifies CASSSDSQTYF.

The rearrangement joins TRBV9 to TRBJ2-3; 7 bases line up with TRBD2. With V trimmed by 4 bases and J by 6 bases, 8 bases remained unmatched. CDR1 and CDR2 from the germline V gene are SGDLS and YYNGEE. CDR3 length: 14 residues. CDR3 DNA sequence: TGTGCCAGCAGCTTGGCGGGAGTAGGGGATACGCAGTATTTT. Amino acid sequence: CASSLAGVGDTQYF.

J is TRBJ2-5 and V is TRBV6-5; D gene unclear. V shed 8 bases and J shed 4 bases, with 11 bases lying between them. CDR1 and CDR2 from the germline V gene are MNHEY and SVGAGI. CDR3 length: 12 residues. Written as DNA, the CDR3 is TGTGCCAGCGCCTCTTTGGGAGAGACCCAGTACTTC. Its translation: CASASLGETQYF.

The sample holds a few counts of this clone. The chain carries TRBV4-2 and TRBJ2-7; D is possibly TRBD2 (6 bases). Germline lookup yields CDR1 LGHNA and CDR2 YNFKEQ. The CDR3 is 15 residues long. V was trimmed by 0 bases and J by 4 bases, leaving 13 bases between them. CDR3 loop: CASSQDLSRGYEQYF. Here the CDR3 DNA reads TGTGCCAGCAGCCAAGATCTTAGTCGGGGGTACGAGCAGTACTTC.

V usage is TRBV28 and J usage is TRBJ2-3; tentatively, D is TRBD2 (5 bases). V was shortened by 7 bases and J by 0 bases, with 14 bases between the two germline ends. The germline CDR1 and CDR2 sequences are MDHEN and SYDVKM. There are 15 residues in the CDR3. The CDR3 loop reads CASTPHGGSTDTQYF. The CDR3 bases are TGTGCCAGCACGCCGCACGGCGGGAGCACAGATACGCAGTATTTT.